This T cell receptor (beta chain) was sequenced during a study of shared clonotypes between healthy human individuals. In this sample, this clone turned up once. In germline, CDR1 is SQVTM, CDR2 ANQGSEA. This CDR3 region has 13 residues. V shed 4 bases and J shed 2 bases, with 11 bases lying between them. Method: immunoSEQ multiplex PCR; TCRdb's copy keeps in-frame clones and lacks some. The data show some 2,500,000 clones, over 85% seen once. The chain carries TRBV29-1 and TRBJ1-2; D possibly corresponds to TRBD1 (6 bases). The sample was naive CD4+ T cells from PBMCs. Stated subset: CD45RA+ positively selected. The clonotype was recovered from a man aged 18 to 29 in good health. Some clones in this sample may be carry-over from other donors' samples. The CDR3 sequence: CSVGGGQNYGYTF. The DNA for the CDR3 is TGCAGCGTTGGCGGTGGACAGAACTATGGCTACACCTTC.